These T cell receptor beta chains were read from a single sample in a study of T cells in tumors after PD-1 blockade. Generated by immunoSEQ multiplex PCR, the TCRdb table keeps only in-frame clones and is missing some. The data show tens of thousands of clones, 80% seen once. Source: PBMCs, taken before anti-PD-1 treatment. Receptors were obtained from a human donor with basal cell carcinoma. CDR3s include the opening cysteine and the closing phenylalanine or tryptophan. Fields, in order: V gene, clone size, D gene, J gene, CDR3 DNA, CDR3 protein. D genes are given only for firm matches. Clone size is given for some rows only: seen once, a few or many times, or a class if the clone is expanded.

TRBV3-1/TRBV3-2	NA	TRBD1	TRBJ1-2	TGTGCCAGCAGCCAAGATCGGAGGGCAGGGGGCGACATTAACTATGGCTACACCTTC	CASSQDRRAGGDINYGYTF
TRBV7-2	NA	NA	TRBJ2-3	TGTGCCAGCAGCTTAGGTGGGGGGGCCGTAGATACGCAGTATTTT	CASSLGGGAVDTQYF
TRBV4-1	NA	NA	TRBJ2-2	TGCGCCAGCAGCCAAGATCAAGGCACCGGGGAGCTGTTTTTT	CASSQDQGTGELFF
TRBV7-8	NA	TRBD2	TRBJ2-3	TGTGCCAGCAGCTTATACTCCCTAGCGGGGATCACAGATACGCAGTATTTT	CASSLYSLAGITDTQYF
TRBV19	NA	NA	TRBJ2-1	TGTGCCAGTAGTAAAATTACAGGGCCCTCCTACAATGAGCAGTTCTTC	CASSKITGPSYNEQFF
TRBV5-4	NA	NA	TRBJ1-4	TGTGCCAGCAGCTTGGGAGGGACACCGGAGGCTAATGAAAAACTGTTTTTT	CASSLGGTPEANEKLFF
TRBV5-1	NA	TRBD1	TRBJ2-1	TGCGCCAGCAGCTCACTCGGACAGGGGAGCTCCTACAATGAGCAGTTCTTC	CASSSLGQGSSYNEQFF
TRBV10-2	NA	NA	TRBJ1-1	TGCGCCAGCAGCCGGGACTTCCTAATCACTGAAGCTTTCTTT	CASSRDFLITEAFF
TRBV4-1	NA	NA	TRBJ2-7	TGCGCCAGCAGCGCTCGGGGTCTCTCCTACGAGCAGTACTTC	CASSARGLSYEQYF
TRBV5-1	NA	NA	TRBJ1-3	TGCGCCAGCAGCCCGACGGGGGGCGAAAACACCATATATTTT	CASSPTGGENTIYF
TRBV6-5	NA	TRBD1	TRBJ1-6	TGTGCCAGCAGTCCAGGGGGTATCTCACCCCTCCACTTT	CASSPGGISPLHF
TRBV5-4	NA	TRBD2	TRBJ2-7	TGTGCCAGCAGCTTGGTTCTAGCGGGGGGGCAAGACGAGCAGTACTTC	CASSLVLAGGQDEQYF
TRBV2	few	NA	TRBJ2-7	TGTGCCAGCAGTGAATCGCCTCAGGGGGGGGAGCAGTACTTC	CASSESPQGGEQYF
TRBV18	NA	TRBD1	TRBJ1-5	TGTGCCAGCTCACTAGGGACAGAGAATCAGCCCCAGCATTTT	CASSLGTENQPQHF
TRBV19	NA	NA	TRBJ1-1	TGTGCCAGTAGTATGCAGGGCTCCTATTCGAACACTGAAGCTTTCTTT	CASSMQGSYSNTEAFF
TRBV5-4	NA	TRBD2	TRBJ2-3	TGTGCCAGCAGCTTGGACCTAGCGGGGGGTAAAGATACGCAGTATTTT	CASSLDLAGGKDTQYF
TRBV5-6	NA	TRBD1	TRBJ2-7	TGTGCCAGCAGCTTGGCCCGGGACAGATTAGCCTACGAGCAGTACTTC	CASSLARDRLAYEQYF
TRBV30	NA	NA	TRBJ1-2	TGTGCCTGGAGTGTACTCGCGTTTTCTGGCTACACCTTC	CAWSVLAFSGYTF
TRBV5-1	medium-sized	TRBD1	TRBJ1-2	TGCGCCAGCAGCTTGGCAGCCGGGACAGGGGGCCTTGGCTACACCTTC	CASSLAAGTGGLGYTF
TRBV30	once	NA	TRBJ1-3	TGTGCCTGGAGCGGGGGGGACTCTGGAAACACCATATATTTT	CAWSGGDSGNTIYF
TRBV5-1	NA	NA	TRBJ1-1	TGCGCCAGCAAAGGGGTTGGGTGGACTGAAGCTTTCTTT	CASKGVGWTEAFF
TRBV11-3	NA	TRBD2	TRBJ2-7	TGTGCCAGCAGCCCGTGGACTAGCGGGGGGGAATCCTACGAGCAGTACTTC	CASSPWTSGGESYEQYF
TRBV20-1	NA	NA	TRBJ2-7	TGCAGTGCTAGTTGGGGTGGATACGAGCAGTACTTC	CSASWGGYEQYF
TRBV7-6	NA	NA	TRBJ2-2	TGTGCCAGCAGCTTAGTCGTAGGGGCCCCCGGGGAGCTGTTTTTT	CASSLVVGAPGELFF
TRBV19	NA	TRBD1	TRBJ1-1	TGTGCCAGTAGGGGACAGGGGGTAGGGACTGAAGCTTTCTTT	CASRGQGVGTEAFF
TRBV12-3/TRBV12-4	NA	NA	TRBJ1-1	TGTGCCAGCAGCTTTGGCACTGAAGCTTTCTTT	CASSFGTEAFF
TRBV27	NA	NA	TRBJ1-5	TGTGCCAGCAGGTCAGGGAATAGCAATCAGCCCCAGCATTTT	CASRSGNSNQPQHF
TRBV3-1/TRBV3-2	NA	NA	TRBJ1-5	TGTGCCAGCAGCTCTTCCAGGGCTGGCAATCAGCCCCAGCATTTT	CASSSSRAGNQPQHF
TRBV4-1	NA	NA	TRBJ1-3	TGCGCCAGCAGCCACCTTCGGACCTCTGGAAACACCATATATTTT	CASSHLRTSGNTIYF
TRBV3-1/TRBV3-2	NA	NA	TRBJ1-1	TGTGCCAGCAGCCATTGGGGAAACACTGAAGCTTTCTTT	CASSHWGNTEAFF
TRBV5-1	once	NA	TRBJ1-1	TGCGCCAGCAGCTCGGTACTCACAGGGCCTGGCACTGAAGCTTTCTTT	CASSSVLTGPGTEAFF
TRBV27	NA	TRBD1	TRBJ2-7	TGTGCCAGCAGGACCCCGGGACAGGGAAAATACGAGCAGTACTTC	CASRTPGQGKYEQYF
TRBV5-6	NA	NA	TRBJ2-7	TGTGCCAGCACCTACGGGAACGACTACGAGCAGTACTTC	CASTYGNDYEQYF
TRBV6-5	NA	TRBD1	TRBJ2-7	TGTGCCAGCAGCCGACAGGGCCTTCCTTCCTACGAGCAGTACTTC	CASSRQGLPSYEQYF
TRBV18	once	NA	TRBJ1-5	TGTGCCAGCTCACCAACAGCGACAGTATATAGCAATCAGCCCCAGCATTTT	CASSPTATVYSNQPQHF
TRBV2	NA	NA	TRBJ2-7	TGTGCCCAAAGGGGTGTGACCCTTACCTACGAGCAGTACTTC	CAQRGVTLTYEQYF
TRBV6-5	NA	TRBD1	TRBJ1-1	TGTGCCAGCAACGTCCCGGGACAGGGAAGAATCGCTTTCTTT	CASNVPGQGRIAFF
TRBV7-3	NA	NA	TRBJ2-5	TGTGCCAGCAGCTCGGGACCAGGCCAAGAGACCCAGTACTTC	CASSSGPGQETQYF